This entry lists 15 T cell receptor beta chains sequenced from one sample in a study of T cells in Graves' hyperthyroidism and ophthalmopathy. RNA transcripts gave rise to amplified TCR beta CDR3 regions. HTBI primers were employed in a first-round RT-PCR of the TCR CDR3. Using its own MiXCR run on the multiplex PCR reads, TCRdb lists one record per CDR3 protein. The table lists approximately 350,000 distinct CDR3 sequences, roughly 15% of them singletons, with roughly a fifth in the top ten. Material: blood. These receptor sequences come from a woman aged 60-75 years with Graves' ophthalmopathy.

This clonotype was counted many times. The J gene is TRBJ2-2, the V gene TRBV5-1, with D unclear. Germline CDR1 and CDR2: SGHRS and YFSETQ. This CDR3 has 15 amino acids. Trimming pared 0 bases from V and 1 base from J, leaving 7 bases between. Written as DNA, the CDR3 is TGCGCCAGCAGCTTGGAAGGCGGGAACACCGGGGAGCTGTTTTTT. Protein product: CASSLEGGNTGELFF. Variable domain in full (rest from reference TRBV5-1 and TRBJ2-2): KAGVTQTPRYLIKTRGQQVTLSCSPISGHRSVSWYQQTPGQGLQFLFEYFSETQRNKGNFPGRFSGRQFSNSRSEMNVSTLELGDSALYLCASSLEGGNTGELFFGEGSRLTVL.

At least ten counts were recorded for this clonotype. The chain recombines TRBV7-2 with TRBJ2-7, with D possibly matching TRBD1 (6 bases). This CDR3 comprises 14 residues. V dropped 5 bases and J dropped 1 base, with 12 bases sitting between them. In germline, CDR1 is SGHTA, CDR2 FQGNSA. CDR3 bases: TGTGCCAGCAGCCGAAGGACAGAATCCTACGAGCAGTACTTC. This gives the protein CASSRRTESYEQYF.

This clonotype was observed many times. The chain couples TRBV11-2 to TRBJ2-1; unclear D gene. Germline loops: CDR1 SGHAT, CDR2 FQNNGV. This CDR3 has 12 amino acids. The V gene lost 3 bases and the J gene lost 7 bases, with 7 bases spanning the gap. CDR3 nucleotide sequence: TGTGCCAGCAGCTTGAGCATAAATGAGCAGTTCTTC. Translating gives CASSLSINEQFF.

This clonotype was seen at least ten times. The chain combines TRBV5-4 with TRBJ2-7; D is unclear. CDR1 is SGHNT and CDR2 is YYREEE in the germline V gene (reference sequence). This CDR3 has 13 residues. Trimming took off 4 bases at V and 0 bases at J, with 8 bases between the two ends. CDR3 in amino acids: CASSISSSYEQYF. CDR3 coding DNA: TGTGCCAGCAGCATTTCCAGCTCCTACGAGCAGTACTTC.

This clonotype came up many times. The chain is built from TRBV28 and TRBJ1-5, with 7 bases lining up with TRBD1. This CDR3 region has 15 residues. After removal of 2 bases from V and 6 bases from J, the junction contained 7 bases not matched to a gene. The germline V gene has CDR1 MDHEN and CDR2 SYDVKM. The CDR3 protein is CASSLNRGLGQPQHF. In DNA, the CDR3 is TGTGCCAGCAGTTTAAACAGGGGATTAGGTCAGCCCCAGCATTTT.

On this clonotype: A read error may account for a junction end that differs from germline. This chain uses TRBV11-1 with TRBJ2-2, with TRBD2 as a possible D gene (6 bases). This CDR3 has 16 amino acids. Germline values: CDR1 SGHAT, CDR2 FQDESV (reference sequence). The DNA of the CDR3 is TGCGCCAGCTCCATCGACGGCGGGGTGAACACCGGGGAGCTGTTTTTT. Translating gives CASSIDGGVNTGELFF. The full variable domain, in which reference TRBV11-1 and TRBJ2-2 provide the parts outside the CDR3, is EAEVAQSPRYKITEKSQAVAFWCDPISGHATLYWYRQILGQGPELLVQFQDESVVDDSQLPKDRFSAERLKGVDSTLKIQPAELGDSAMYLCASSIDGGVNTGELFFGEGSRLTVL.

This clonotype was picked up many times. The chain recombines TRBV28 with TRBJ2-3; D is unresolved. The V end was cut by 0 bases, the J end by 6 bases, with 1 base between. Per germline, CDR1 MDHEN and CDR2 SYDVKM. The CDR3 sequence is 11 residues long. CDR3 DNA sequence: TGTGCCAGCAGTTTATGGGATACGCAGTATTTT. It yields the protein CASSLWDTQYF.

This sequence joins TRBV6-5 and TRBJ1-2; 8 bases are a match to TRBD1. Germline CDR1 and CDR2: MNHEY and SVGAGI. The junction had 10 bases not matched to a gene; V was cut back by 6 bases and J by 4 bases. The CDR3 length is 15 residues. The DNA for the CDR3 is TGTGCCAGCAGCTTATTCGGACAGGGTGGCTATGGCTACACCTTC. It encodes CASSLFGQGGYGYTF.

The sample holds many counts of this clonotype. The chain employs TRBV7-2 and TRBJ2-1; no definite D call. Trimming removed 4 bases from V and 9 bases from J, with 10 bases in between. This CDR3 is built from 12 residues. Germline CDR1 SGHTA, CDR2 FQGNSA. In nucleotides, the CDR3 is TGTGCCAGCAGCTCCCTCCGCAGTGAGCAGTTCTTC. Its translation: CASSSLRSEQFF.

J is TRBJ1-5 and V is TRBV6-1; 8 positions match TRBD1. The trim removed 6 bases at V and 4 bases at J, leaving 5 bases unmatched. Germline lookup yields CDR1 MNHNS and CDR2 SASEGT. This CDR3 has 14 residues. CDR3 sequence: CASRRTGRNQPQHF. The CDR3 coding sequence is TGTGCCAGCAGAAGGACAGGGCGGAATCAGCCCCAGCATTTT.

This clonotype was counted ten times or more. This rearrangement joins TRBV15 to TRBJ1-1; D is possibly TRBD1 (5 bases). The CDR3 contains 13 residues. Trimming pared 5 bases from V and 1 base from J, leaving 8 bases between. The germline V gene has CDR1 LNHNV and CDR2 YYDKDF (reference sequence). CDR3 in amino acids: CATSDSRNTEAFF. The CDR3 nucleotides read TGTGCCACCAGCGACAGCCGGAACACTGAAGCTTTCTTT. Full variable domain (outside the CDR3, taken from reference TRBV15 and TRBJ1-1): DAMVIQNPRYQVTQFGKPVTLSCSQTLNHNVMYWYQQKSSQAPKLLFHYYDKDFNNEADTPDNFQSRRPNTSFCFLDIRSPGLGDTAMYLCATSDSRNTEAFFGQGTRLTVV.

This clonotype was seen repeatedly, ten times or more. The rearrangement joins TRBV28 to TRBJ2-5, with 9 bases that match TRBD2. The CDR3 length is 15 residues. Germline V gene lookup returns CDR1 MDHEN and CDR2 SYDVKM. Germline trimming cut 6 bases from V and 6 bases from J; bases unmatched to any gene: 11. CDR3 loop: CASSPLGASGKTQYF. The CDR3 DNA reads TGTGCCAGCAGCCCCCTAGGTGCTAGCGGGAAGACCCAGTACTTC.

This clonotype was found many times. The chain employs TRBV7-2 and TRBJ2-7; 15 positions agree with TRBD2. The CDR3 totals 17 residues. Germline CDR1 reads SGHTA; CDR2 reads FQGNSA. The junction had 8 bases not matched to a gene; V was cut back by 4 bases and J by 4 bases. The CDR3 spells CASSSREGTSGRYEQYF. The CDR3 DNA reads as TGTGCCAGCAGCTCCAGAGAGGGGACTAGCGGGAGGTACGAGCAGTACTTC.

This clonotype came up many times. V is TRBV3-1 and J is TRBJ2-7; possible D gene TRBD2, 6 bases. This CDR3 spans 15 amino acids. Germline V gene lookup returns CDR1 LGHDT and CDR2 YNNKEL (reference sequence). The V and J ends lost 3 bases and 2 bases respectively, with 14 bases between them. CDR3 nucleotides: TGTGCCAGCAGCCAGGGGGGAGCGGTTGCCTACGAGCAGTACTTC. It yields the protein CASSQGGAVAYEQYF.

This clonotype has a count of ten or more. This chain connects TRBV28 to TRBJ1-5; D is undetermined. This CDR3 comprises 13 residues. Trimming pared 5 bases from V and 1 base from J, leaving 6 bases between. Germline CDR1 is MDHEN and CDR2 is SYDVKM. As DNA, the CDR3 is TGTGCCAGCAGTATTGACAGCAATCAGCCCCAGCATTTT. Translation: CASSIDSNQPQHF.